The 12 T cell receptor beta chains listed next were all sequenced from one sample in a study of shared clonotypes between healthy human individuals. Data came from immunoSEQ multiplex PCR; TCRdb stores just in-frame clones and leaves some out. Seen here are fewer than 2.5 million clones, 93% observed once, and the top ten hold 0.36%. Input material: naive CD4+ T cells from PBMCs. Subset given: CD45RA+ positively selected. The receptors stem from a young man in good health. Some clones in this sample may be carry-over from other donors' samples.

This clone was observed a single time. The chain uses TRBV10-1 and TRBJ2-1; TRBD2 agrees at 7 bases. Trimming cost V 5 bases and J 6 bases; bases outside gene matches: 16. The CDR3 is 17 amino acids. The germline V gene encodes CDR1 WNHNN and CDR2 SYGVQD (reference sequence). CDR3 DNA sequence: TGCGCCAGCAGTAAAGGGGAGGGCGCATTGGCCACCAATGAGCAGTTCTTC. Protein: CASSKGEGALATNEQFF.

The sample holds one count of this clone. This rearrangement joins TRBV4-3 to TRBJ2-5; D is perhaps TRBD1 or TRBD2 (7 bases each). CDR1 LGHNA and CDR2 YSLEER come from the germline V gene. Between the trimmed V and J ends, which lost 1 base and 9 bases, there was a span of 15 bases. The CDR3 extends over 14 amino acids. The CDR3 here is CASSQGLRGRAQYF. For the CDR3, the DNA is TGCGCCAGCAGCCAAGGACTCAGGGGGAGGGCCCAGTACTTC.

With respect to this clone: The same CDR3 arises from other DNA sequences in this sample as well. V usage is TRBV28 and J usage is TRBJ2-3; maybe TRBD2 (6 bases). CDR1 MDHEN and CDR2 SYDVKM come from the germline V gene. This CDR3 comprises 15 residues. Trimming removed 3 bases from V and 2 bases from J, with 12 bases in between. The DNA of the CDR3 is TGTGCCAGCAGTTTGGGCGGGGCGAACACAGATACGCAGTATTTT. This encodes CASSLGGANTDTQYF.

This chain links TRBV9 with TRBJ1-4, with 7 bases fitting TRBD1. This CDR3 contains 16 residues. CDR1 and CDR2 from the germline V gene are SGDLS and YYNGEE. The trim removed 1 base at V and 4 bases at J, leaving 7 bases unmatched. CDR3 sequence reads: CASSVLGGRVNEKLFF. Written as DNA, the CDR3 is TGTGCCAGCAGCGTACTAGGGGGCAGAGTTAATGAAAAACTGTTTTTT.

In the case of this clone: This sample includes further DNA sequences coding for the same CDR3. This chain connects TRBV5-1 to TRBJ2-7; weak D call: TRBD1 (5 bases). Germline V lookup: CDR1 SGHRS, CDR2 YFSETQ. This CDR3 spans 13 amino acids. Trimming shortened V by 0 bases and J by 2 bases, and 6 bases separated the two germline ends. The CDR3 is CASSLGRAYEQYF. The CDR3 DNA is TGCGCCAGCAGCTTGGGCAGGGCCTACGAGCAGTACTTC.

The chain combines TRBV7-9 with TRBJ1-3, with D perhaps matching TRBD1 (5 bases). CDR3 length equals 15 residues. V was clipped by 2 bases and J by 2 bases, with 10 bases between them. In germline, CDR1 is SEHNR, CDR2 FQNEAQ (reference sequence). As DNA, the CDR3 is TGTGCCAGCAGCTTATTGGGGGAAGCTGGAAACACCATATATTTT. Protein: CASSLLGEAGNTIYF.

V usage is TRBV9 and J usage is TRBJ2-3; D not certain. This CDR3 is built from 14 residues. V was cut by 0 bases and J by 3 bases, with 8 bases left in between. Germline CDR1 and CDR2: SGDLS and YYNGEE. This chain's CDR3 is CASSVAGDTDTQYF. CDR3 nucleotides: TGTGCCAGCAGCGTAGCGGGTGATACAGATACGCAGTATTTT.

The genes are TRBV5-1 and TRBJ2-4, with D maybe TRBD1 (6 bases). Germline V gives CDR1 SGHRS, CDR2 YFSETQ. Deletions cut 4 bases from V and 5 bases from J, with 13 bases between. This CDR3 has 14 amino acids. CDR3 bases: TGCGCCAGCAGCCTCGGGTACAGGGAAAACATTCAGTACTTC. Protein product: CASSLGYRENIQYF.

The genes are TRBV12-5 and TRBJ2-4; D could derive from TRBD1 or TRBD2 (5 bases each). CDR1 and CDR2 from the germline V gene are LGHNT and FRNRAP. Trimming cost V 6 bases and J 0 bases, with 15 bases left between them. This CDR3 region has 16 residues. The CDR3 DNA reads as TGTGCTAGTGGCTCCGTGAGGGGTCTAGCCAAAAACATTCAGTACTTC. It encodes CASGSVRGLAKNIQYF. The full variable domain, its missing parts supplied by reference TRBV12-5 and TRBJ2-4, is DARVTQTPRHKVTEMGQEVTMRCQPILGHNTVFWYRQTMMQGLELLAYFRNRAPLDDSGMPKDRFSAEMPDATLATLKIQPSEPRDSAVYFCASGSVRGLAKNIQYFGAGTRLSVL.

This clone was observed a few times. In the same sample, other DNA sequences code for this CDR3. The V call is TRBV9, the J call TRBJ1-1; D perhaps matches TRBD1 (6 bases). The V end was cut by 0 bases, the J end by 0 bases, with 6 bases between. CDR3 length equals 14 residues. Per the germline V gene, CDR1 is SGDLS and CDR2 is YYNGEE. The CDR3 is CASSVAGVNTEAFF. As DNA, the CDR3 is TGTGCCAGCAGCGTAGCAGGGGTGAACACTGAAGCTTTCTTT.

The V call is TRBV6-1, the J call TRBJ2-1, with D maybe TRBD2 (5 bases). The CDR3 consists of 14 residues. V lost 0 bases, J lost 7 bases, and 10 bases lay in between. The germline V gene encodes CDR1 MNHNS and CDR2 SASEGT. The CDR3 DNA reads TGTGCCAGCAGTGAAGCGGGAGCCCTGAATGAGCAGTTCTTC. Amino acids: CASSEAGALNEQFF.

The CDR3 is CASSLSTGGNEQFF. For the CDR3, the DNA is TGTGCCAGCAGCTTGTCGACAGGGGGGAATGAGCAGTTCTTC. This chain joins TRBV5-4 and TRBJ2-1; 9 bases map to TRBD1. CDR1 and CDR2 (germline): SGHNT, YYREEE (reference sequence). CDR3 length equals 14 residues. The trim removed 1 base at V and 7 bases at J, leaving 3 bases unmatched.